The TCR beta chain described here comes from a study of T cells in Graves' hyperthyroidism and ophthalmopathy. This clonotype appeared many times. TCR beta CDR3 regions were amplified from RNA. The HTBI primer set was used in a first-round RT-PCR of the TCR CDR3. TCRdb reprocessed the multiplex PCR reads via MiXCR and lists one record per CDR3 protein. Of about 640,000 distinct CDR3 sequences in the sample, around 20% were seen once. From germline, CDR1 is SGHRS and CDR2 YFSETQ. The CDR3 is 15 residues long. Trimming took off 0 bases at V and 3 bases at J, with 10 bases between the two ends. Patients affected by ophthalmopathy presented a Clinical Activity Score of at least 3, a NOSPECS grade of at least 4, and disease duration below 3 months.

The V call is TRBV5-1, the J call TRBJ2-1; D is uncertain. The clonotype comes from a young man with Graves' ophthalmopathy. Sequencing was carried out using blood. The CDR3 nucleotides read TGCGCCAGCAGCTTGGACCGGAGAGGCTACAATGAGCAGTTCTTC. It encodes CASSLDRRGYNEQFF.